These 28 T cell receptor beta chains were all obtained from the same sample, sequenced in a study of blood T cell repertoires in COVID-19. Data came from immunoSEQ multiplex PCR; TCRdb stores just in-frame clones and leaves some out. The sample carries a few hundred thousand clones, approximately 90% recorded once. The sample taken for sequencing was PBMCs or T cells enriched from blood (not recorded which). These receptors were taken from a woman between 18 and 30 years old who had recovered from COVID-19.

The rearrangement joins TRBV30 to TRBJ1-2; 9 bases match TRBD1. Germline V gene data show CDR1 as GTSNPN and CDR2 as SVGIG (reference sequence). Trimming removed 1 base from V and 0 bases from J; junction bases left unmatched: 12. This CDR3 has 18 amino acids. CDR3 residues: CAWSAAGQGLPANYGYTF. DNA for the CDR3: TGTGCCTGGAGTGCTGCGGGACAGGGACTCCCTGCTAACTATGGCTACACCTTC.

The V and J genes are TRBV29-1 and TRBJ1-1, with D possibly TRBD1 on 6 matching bases. Deletions cut 4 bases from V and 4 bases from J, with 19 bases between. This CDR3 is 15 amino acids long. Germline lookup yields CDR1 SQVTM and CDR2 ANQGSEA. In DNA form, the CDR3 reads TGCAGCGTTGGAGGGTTACCACAGGGAATCACTGAAGCTTTCTTT. Its translation: CSVGGLPQGITEAFF.

The chain links TRBV5-5 to TRBJ2-7; 10 nucleotides line up with TRBD1. CDR3 length equals 15 residues. The germline V gene has CDR1 SGHKS and CDR2 YYEKEE (reference sequence). V shed 4 bases, J shed 7 bases, and the junction held 11 bases outside the gene matches. CDR3 nucleotide sequence: TGTGCCAGCAGCATCCAACCGGGACAGGGGATTGAGCAGTACTTC. Its translation is CASSIQPGQGIEQYF. The entire variable domain, with the rest obtained from reference TRBV5-5 and TRBJ2-7, is as follows: DAGVTQSPTHLIKTRGQQVTLRCSPISGHKSVSWYQQVLGQGPQFIFQYYEKEERGRGNFPDRFSARQFPNYSSELNVNALLLGDSALYLCASSIQPGQGIEQYFGPGTRLTVT.

The table lists this clone with a few counts. The chain carries TRBV7-8 and TRBJ1-1; the D gene is possibly TRBD1 (5 bases). Between the trimmed V and J ends, which lost 5 bases and 2 bases, there was a span of 21 bases. CDR3 length: 17 residues. Germline V gene sequence: CDR1 SGHVS, CDR2 FQNEAQ. This CDR3 is CASSPMGQSRRNTEAFF. The CDR3 DNA follows: TGTGCCAGCAGCCCCATGGGGCAGTCTAGACGAAACACTGAAGCTTTCTTT.

This chain joins TRBV4-2 and TRBJ1-5; maybe TRBD1 (5 bases). The CDR3 covers 14 residues. Germline V gene sequence: CDR1 LGHNA, CDR2 YNFKEQ. Trimming removed 5 bases from V and 5 bases from J, with 13 bases in between. The CDR3 nucleotides are TGTGCCAGCAGCGGAGGGGCAGCAGATCAGCCCCAGCATTTT. It translates to CASSGGAADQPQHF.

The rearrangement links TRBV4-1 to TRBJ1-1; the D is unclear. Germline CDR1 MGHRA, CDR2 YSYEKL. Deletions cut 1 base from V and 1 base from J, with 13 bases between. This CDR3 is 16 amino acids long. The CDR3 sequence: CASSQGSVGKNTEAFF. DNA of the CDR3: TGCGCCAGCAGCCAAGGATCGGTCGGGAAGAACACTGAAGCTTTCTTT.

The chain is built from TRBV7-6 and TRBJ1-1; perhaps TRBD1 as D (5 bases). CDR1 and CDR2 (germline): SGHVS, FNYEAQ. CDR3 size: 15 residues. V lost 8 bases, J lost 0 bases, and 16 bases lay in between. The CDR3 coding sequence is TGTGCCAGCGGCCTCCAGGGACTCGTGAACACTGAAGCTTTCTTT. The encoded protein is CASGLQGLVNTEAFF.

This chain uses TRBV5-1 with TRBJ1-1; TRBD1 matches at 7 bases. Germline CDR1 is SGHRS and CDR2 is YFSETQ. The CDR3 has 14 amino acids. Trimming cost V 4 bases and J 3 bases; bases outside gene matches: 6. This chain's CDR3 is CASSLGTAYTEAFF. The CDR3 coding sequence is TGCGCCAGCAGCCTCGGGACAGCTTACACTGAAGCTTTCTTT.

The chain uses TRBV7-9 and TRBJ1-4; weak D call: TRBD1 (6 bases). This CDR3 is 12 amino acids long. The germline V gene encodes CDR1 SEHNR and CDR2 FQNEAQ (reference sequence). V gave up 5 bases and J gave up 8 bases, with 9 bases separating them. CDR3 coding DNA: TGTGCCAGCAGCCAAGGACAGGAAAAACTGTTTTTT. Residues: CASSQGQEKLFF.

V gene TRBV7-6 combines with J gene TRBJ2-7; tentative D call: TRBD1 (5 bases). The CDR3 is made up of 14 amino acids. Germline lookup yields CDR1 SGHVS and CDR2 FNYEAQ. The germline V and J ends were trimmed by 1 base and 4 bases, with 11 bases remaining between them. CDR3 in amino acids: CASSLGQGGYEQYF. The CDR3 DNA sequence: TGTGCCAGCAGCTTAGGGCAGGGTGGATACGAGCAGTACTTC.

The chain links TRBV28 to TRBJ1-1, with D maybe TRBD1 (5 bases). CDR1 MDHEN and CDR2 SYDVKM come from the germline V gene. V gave up 8 bases and J gave up 1 base, with 11 bases separating them. The CDR3 has 13 residues. The CDR3 loop is CASGVRANTEAFF. Here the CDR3 DNA reads TGTGCCAGCGGCGTCAGGGCGAACACTGAAGCTTTCTTT.

This rearrangement joins TRBV6-4 to TRBJ2-1; 15 nucleotides match TRBD2. With 6 bases clipped from V and 8 bases from J, the junction kept 5 bases outside the gene matches. The CDR3 loop spans 15 amino acids. Germline V gives CDR1 MRHNA, CDR2 SNTAGT. In DNA, the CDR3 is TGTGCCAGCAGCCGGACTAGCGGGGGGGTGGATGAGCAGTTCTTC. It specifies CASSRTSGGVDEQFF.

J is TRBJ1-2 and V is TRBV6-5; 7 nucleotides agree with TRBD1. The CDR3 runs to 16 residues. V was pared by 2 bases and J by 4 bases, with 10 bases of the junction left unmatched. Germline V gives CDR1 MNHEY, CDR2 SVGAGI. CDR3 DNA: TGTGCCAGCAGTTACCTTAAAGGACAGGACCTCTATGGCTACACCTTC. The encoded protein is CASSYLKGQDLYGYTF.

This sequence joins TRBV4-2 and TRBJ2-7; the match to TRBD2 covers 8 bases. The CDR3 contains 16 residues. Germline lookup yields CDR1 LGHNA and CDR2 YNFKEQ. V was clipped by 0 bases and J by 1 base; unmatched bases: 5. The CDR3 DNA sequence: TGTGCCAGCAGCCAAGATACGAGCGGGGGTTCCTACGAGCAGTACTTC. Amino acids: CASSQDTSGGSYEQYF.

The chain links TRBV9 to TRBJ2-5; TRBD2 agrees at 7 bases. Germline-derived CDR1 and CDR2 are SGDLS and YYNGEE. The length of the CDR3 is 15 residues. V lost 4 bases to trimming and J lost 7 bases; unmatched junction nucleotides: 13. The CDR3 spells CASSSRAGQAGTQYF. In DNA form, the CDR3 reads TGTGCCAGCAGCTCCCGAGCGGGGCAGGCTGGGACCCAGTACTTC.

The rearrangement links TRBV30 to TRBJ1-2; D uncertain. The germline V gene encodes CDR1 GTSNPN and CDR2 SVGIG (reference sequence). The V end was cut by 3 bases, the J end by 1 base, with 15 bases between. There are 15 residues in the CDR3. CDR3: CAWSPSPGFNYGYTF. CDR3 coding DNA: TGTGCCTGGAGCCCCTCCCCGGGGTTTAACTATGGCTACACCTTC. The full variable domain, in which reference TRBV30 and TRBJ1-2 provide the parts outside the CDR3, is SQTIHQWPATLVQPVGSPLSLECTVEGTSNPNLYWYRQAAGRGLQLLFYSVGIGQISSEVPQNLSASRPQDRQFILSSKKLLLSDSGFYLCAWSPSPGFNYGYTFGSGTRLTVV.

The V gene is TRBV6-6, the J gene TRBJ1-6; possibly TRBD1 for D (6 bases). Germline assignment: CDR1 MNHNY and CDR2 SVGAGI (reference sequence). This CDR3 is 15 amino acids long. Between the trimmed V and J ends, which lost 8 bases and 5 bases, there was a span of 16 bases. CDR3 amino acids: CASVQPRGDNSPLHF. The CDR3 DNA reads TGTGCCAGCGTCCAACCCAGGGGAGATAATTCACCCCTCCACTTT.

The chain couples TRBV14 to TRBJ1-3; tentative D call: TRBD1 (5 bases). Germline V gene data show CDR1 as SGHDN and CDR2 as FVKESK. V was pared by 4 bases and J by 0 bases, with 13 bases between. The CDR3 contains 16 residues. CDR3 DNA sequence: TGTGCCAGCAGCCTAATGCAGGGCCTCTCTGGAAACACCATATATTTT. It encodes CASSLMQGLSGNTIYF.

The chain carries TRBV7-9 and TRBJ2-5; D gene uncertain. Germline V gene lookup returns CDR1 SEHNR and CDR2 FQNEAQ (reference sequence). The ends were cut back, 1 base at V and 2 bases at J, with 11 bases in the middle. This CDR3 comprises 15 residues. For the CDR3, the DNA is TGTGCCAGCAGCTTAGGCCTCTACCAACAAGAGACCCAGTACTTC. Amino acid sequence: CASSLGLYQQETQYF.

The chain links TRBV2 to TRBJ1-2; TRBD1 aligns across 8 bases. V was clipped by 6 bases and J by 8 bases; unmatched bases: 14. This CDR3 region has 15 residues. Germline loops: CDR1 SNHLY, CDR2 FYNNEI. Here the CDR3 DNA reads TGTGCCAGCAGATCCGGGACAGGCTCCCCGGGGGGCTACACCTTC. Translated, it gives CASRSGTGSPGGYTF.

The chain employs TRBV5-6 and TRBJ2-1; 8 bases agree with TRBD1. With V trimmed by 0 bases and J by 12 bases, 2 bases remained unmatched. Germline values: CDR1 SGHDT, CDR2 YYEEEE. CDR3 size: 12 residues. The CDR3 reads CASSLVGTGQFF. Written as DNA, the CDR3 is TGTGCCAGCAGCTTGGTCGGGACAGGGCAGTTCTTC.

V usage is TRBV5-1 and J usage is TRBJ2-7, with 10 bases aligning to TRBD1. The CDR3 extends over 15 amino acids. The germline V gene encodes CDR1 SGHRS and CDR2 YFSETQ. Trimming cost V 0 bases and J 5 bases; bases outside gene matches: 5. The CDR3 coding sequence is TGCGCCAGCAGCTTGGGCCTCGGGACAGGGGACGAGCAGTACTTC. Translated, it gives CASSLGLGTGDEQYF. Together with reference TRBV5-1 and TRBJ2-7, the CDR3 gives the full variable domain: KAGVTQTPRYLIKTRGQQVTLSCSPISGHRSVSWYQQTPGQGLQFLFEYFSETQRNKGNFPGRFSGRQFSNSRSEMNVSTLELGDSALYLCASSLGLGTGDEQYFGPGTRLTVT.

This chain joins TRBV11-2 and TRBJ1-1; TRBD1 aligns across 7 bases. CDR1 is SGHAT and CDR2 is FQNNGV in the germline V gene. This CDR3 has 17 amino acids. The J segment lost 8 bases and the V segment lost 5 bases, leaving 20 bases of the junction unmatched. The CDR3 coding sequence is TGTGCCAGCAGCCTAGGGGCCTTGGGATGGGAGACAGGGGAAGCTTTCTTT. It yields the protein CASSLGALGWETGEAFF.

The sample holds one count of this clone. J is TRBJ2-7 and V is TRBV4-1; D unresolved. The CDR3 spans 16 residues. V lost 0 bases and J 3 bases, leaving 15 bases between the germline ends. Per the germline V gene, CDR1 is MGHRA and CDR2 is YSYEKL. CDR3 loop: CASSQESGSEFYEQYF. CDR3 sequence (DNA): TGCGCCAGCAGCCAAGAATCCGGGTCGGAGTTCTACGAGCAGTACTTC.

The chain carries TRBV21-1 and TRBJ1-5; the DNA was not compared with TRBD1, the D call given in the table. TRBV21-1 has pseudogene status. There are 21 residues in the CDR3. The CDR3 loop reads CATAGCSDRGRSRAGNQPQHF. The CDR3 nucleotides are TGTGCCACCGCGGGATGTTCGGACAGGGGGCGATCCCGGGCGGGCAATCAGCCCCAGCATTTT.

Only one count was recorded for this clone. The CDR3 here is CASSLEGQLAGGYEQYF. DNA of the CDR3: TGCGCCAGCAGCTTGGAAGGACAGCTAGCGGGGGGCTACGAGCAGTACTTC. The rearrangement links TRBV5-1 to TRBJ2-7; TRBD2 agrees at 11 bases. Looked up from germline, CDR1 is SGHRS and CDR2 is YFSETQ. Trimming at V came to 0 bases and at J to 3 bases, leaving 8 bases not matched to a gene. The CDR3 has 17 residues.

A single count supports this clone. The chain is built from TRBV11-3 and TRBJ2-5; 9 bases line up with TRBD1. The CDR3 contains 16 residues. The V gene end was trimmed by 1 base and the J gene end by 4 bases; junction bases not matched to a gene: 7. Looked up from germline, CDR1 is SGHNT and CDR2 is YENEEA. Here the CDR3 DNA reads TGTGCCAGCAGCTTAGGGGGGACAGGGTGGGGAGAGACCCAGTACTTC. This sequence encodes CASSLGGTGWGETQYF. The full variable domain, completed using reference TRBV11-3 and TRBJ2-5, is EAGVVQSPRYKIIEKKQPVAFWCNPISGHNTLYWYLQNLGQGPELLIRYENEEAVDDSQLPKDRFSAERLKGVDSTLKIQPAELGDSAVYLCASSLGGTGWGETQYFGPGTRLLVL.

There are a few counts of this clone. This chain joins TRBV6-5 and TRBJ1-2; D gene uncertain. The CDR3 covers 12 residues. Germline loops: CDR1 MNHEY, CDR2 SVGAGI. V was clipped by 6 bases and J by 8 bases, with 13 bases between them. DNA of the CDR3: TGTGCCAGCAGCCGAGACATACACGGCTACACCTTC. It specifies CASSRDIHGYTF.